The next 25 T cell receptor beta chains were all read from a single sample in a study of T cell responses to AZD1222 COVID-19 vaccine. The protocol was immunoSEQ multiplex PCR, while the TCRdb copy is restricted to in-frame clones and leaves out a portion. The sample comprises 150,000 or so clones, more than 70% of which are singletons, and about 3.7% rests with the top ten. Sample: peripheral blood, taken on day 0 of MenACWY control vaccination. These receptors all come from an adult in good health.

The chain couples TRBV2 to TRBJ2-7; the D is unclear. Germline-derived CDR1 and CDR2 are SNHLY and FYNNEI. The CDR3 runs to 11 residues. Trimming shortened V by 4 bases and J by 2 bases, and 3 bases separated the two germline ends. Here the CDR3 DNA reads TGTGCCAGCAGTGGGACCTACGAGCAGTACTTC. This codes for CASSGTYEQYF.

This rearrangement joins TRBV7-3 to TRBJ2-3; possibly TRBD1 or TRBD2 for D (6 bases each). Trimming stripped 7 bases from V and 10 bases from J, with 18 bases between. This CDR3 contains 13 residues. The germline V gene has CDR1 SGHTA and CDR2 FQGTGA. The CDR3 DNA reads as TGTGCCAGCACCCAGGGGATGGGGGGCCCGCAGTATTTT. Translation: CASTQGMGGPQYF.

There are a few counts of this clone. This chain connects TRBV5-1 to TRBJ1-3; a weak D match, TRBD1 (6 bases). The germline V and J ends were trimmed by 1 base and 3 bases, with 8 bases remaining between them. The CDR3 has 14 amino acids. Germline values: CDR1 SGHRS, CDR2 YFSETQ. For the CDR3, the DNA is TGCGCCAGCAGCTTGACAGGGATTGGAAACACCATATATTTT. It codes for CASSLTGIGNTIYF.

The rearrangement uses TRBV4-3 and TRBJ1-2; D is possibly TRBD1 (5 bases). The V gene lost 2 bases and the J gene lost 7 bases, with 14 bases spanning the gap. The length of the CDR3 is 14 residues. The germline V gene encodes CDR1 LGHNA and CDR2 YSLEER. The CDR3 spells CASSQWSGSRGYTF. The CDR3 nucleotides read TGCGCCAGCAGCCAATGGTCAGGGTCTCGTGGCTACACCTTC.

The gene calls are TRBV24-1 and TRBJ1-5; 8 bases agree with TRBD1. Germline V gene data show CDR1 as KGHDR and CDR2 as SFDVKD. The CDR3 covers 17 residues. V gave up 2 bases and J gave up 5 bases; unmatched junction bases: 10. The CDR3 nucleotides are TGTGCCACCAGTGATTCCCTACAGGGGGGGTTGGATCAGCCCCAGCATTTT. It encodes CATSDSLQGGLDQPQHF.

The V gene is TRBV28, the J gene TRBJ2-4; weak D call: TRBD2 (5 bases). The CDR3 is 15 residues long. From germline, CDR1 is MDHEN and CDR2 SYDVKM. Trimming shortened V by 2 bases and J by 0 bases, and 8 bases separated the two germline ends. CDR3 nucleotides: TGTGCCAGCAGTTTACGAGGACTAGCCAAAAACATTCAGTACTTC. Encoded protein: CASSLRGLAKNIQYF.

The chain is built from TRBV6-6 and TRBJ1-1; D gene ambiguous. In germline, CDR1 is MNHNY, CDR2 SVGAGI (reference sequence). The CDR3 is made up of 13 amino acids. The V gene lost 4 bases and the J gene lost 1 base, with 7 bases spanning the gap. The CDR3 nucleotides are TGTGCCAGCAGTTGGAGGGAGAACACTGAAGCTTTCTTT. Translation: CASSWRENTEAFF.

This clone has just one count. Sequence at one end of the junction differs from germline and may be a read error. The chain is built from TRBV30 and TRBJ2-2; 7 bases fit TRBD1. Germline lookup yields CDR1 GTSNPN and CDR2 SVGIG (reference sequence). This CDR3 is built from 14 residues. As DNA, the CDR3 is TGTGCCTGTAGTGTAACAGGGGTTCCCGGGGAGCTGTTTTTT. Its protein product is CACSVTGVPGELFF.

The gene calls are TRBV11-2 and TRBJ1-1, with D maybe TRBD1 (5 bases). Trimming removed 1 base from V and 5 bases from J, with 11 bases in between. The germline V gene encodes CDR1 SGHAT and CDR2 FQNNGV. The CDR3 has 14 amino acids. This CDR3 reads CASSLAWGGTEAFF. In DNA form, the CDR3 reads TGTGCCAGCAGCTTAGCCTGGGGGGGGACTGAAGCTTTCTTT.

V gene TRBV27 combines with J gene TRBJ2-3, with 7 bases identical to TRBD1. The V segment lost 8 bases and the J segment 4 bases; nucleotides outside the gene matches: 12. This CDR3 comprises 15 residues. Germline assignment: CDR1 MNHEY and CDR2 SMNVEV (reference sequence). CDR3 DNA: TGTGCCAGCCGGAAGGCAGGGGGTAAATCAGATACGCAGTATTTT. Residues: CASRKAGGKSDTQYF.

The genes are TRBV3-1 (or the pseudogene TRBV3-2) and TRBJ2-7; 10 nucleotides agree with TRBD1. Germline-derived CDR1 and CDR2 are LGHDT and YNNKEL (reference sequence). The CDR3 is made up of 15 amino acids. Trimming at V came to 3 bases and at J to 6 bases, leaving 8 bases not matched to a gene. In nucleotides, the CDR3 is TGTGCCAGCAGCCATAGACGGGACAGGGGAGGCGAGCAGTACTTC. The encoded protein is CASSHRRDRGGEQYF.

The chain has TRBV29-1 and TRBJ1-1; D gene unclear. V was clipped by 3 bases and J by 5 bases, with 7 bases between them. Germline CDR1 is SQVTM and CDR2 is ANQGSEA. This CDR3 has 11 residues. The CDR3 DNA is TGCAGCGTTGACGGCGCAACTGAAGCTTTCTTT. Protein product: CSVDGATEAFF.

The chain uses TRBV6-6 and TRBJ2-7; TRBD1 might be the D (5 bases). CDR1 and CDR2 (germline): MNHNY, SVGAGI (reference sequence). The CDR3 sequence is 13 residues long. V lost 2 bases, J lost 7 bases, and 12 bases lay in between. CDR3 sequence reads: CASSYGQGTEQYF. CDR3 in DNA: TGTGCCAGCAGTTACGGGCAGGGAACGGAGCAGTACTTC.

J is TRBJ2-7 and V is TRBV7-8; D perhaps matches TRBD2 (5 bases). The germline V and J ends were trimmed by 2 bases and 0 bases, with 11 bases remaining between them. The germline V gene has CDR1 SGHVS and CDR2 FQNEAQ. The CDR3 sequence is 15 residues long. CDR3 loop: CASSLRRESSYEQYF. Here the CDR3 DNA reads TGTGCCAGCAGCTTACGTCGGGAAAGCTCCTACGAGCAGTACTTC.

The chain couples TRBV6-5 to TRBJ2-5; a weak D match, TRBD2 (6 bases). The CDR3 contains 15 residues. Germline lookup yields CDR1 MNHEY and CDR2 SVGAGI. Trimming took off 2 bases at V and 1 base at J, with 11 bases between the two ends. The CDR3 sequence is CASSYQRDFQETQYF. In DNA form, the CDR3 reads TGTGCCAGCAGTTACCAAAGGGACTTCCAAGAGACCCAGTACTTC.

The chain joins TRBV7-2 to TRBJ2-4; maybe TRBD1 (6 bases). Between the trimmed V and J ends, which lost 5 bases and 3 bases, there was a span of 20 bases. Germline V gene sequence: CDR1 SGHTA, CDR2 FQGNSA. The CDR3 spans 17 residues. The CDR3 is CASSQRGSGHIKNIQYF. The CDR3 DNA reads TGTGCCAGCAGCCAGAGGGGGTCCGGACACATCAAAAACATTCAGTACTTC.

The V and J genes are TRBV7-2 and TRBJ2-1, with 8 bases aligning to TRBD1. V was pared by 5 bases and J by 8 bases, with 8 bases of the junction left unmatched. Germline V gene data show CDR1 as SGHTA and CDR2 as FQGNSA. This CDR3 is 14 amino acids long. The CDR3 here is CASSVSRGLHEQFF. The CDR3 DNA follows: TGTGCCAGCAGCGTGTCCAGGGGGCTGCATGAGCAGTTCTTC.

The V and J genes are TRBV7-2 and TRBJ2-5, with D possibly being TRBD2 (6 bases). V lost 2 bases, J lost 3 bases, and 7 bases lay in between. Germline V gene sequence: CDR1 SGHTA, CDR2 FQGNSA. The CDR3 length is 13 residues. CDR3 DNA: TGTGCCAGCAGCTTAAGGAGGGAAGAGACCCAGTACTTC. It is translated as CASSLRREETQYF. Full variable domain (missing parts from reference TRBV7-2 and TRBJ2-5): GAGVSQSPSNKVTEKGKDVELRCDPISGHTALYWYRQSLGQGLEFLIYFQGNSAPDKSGLPSDRFSAERTGGSVSTLTIQRTQQEDSAVYLCASSLRREETQYFGPGTRLLVL.

The chain combines TRBV29-1 with TRBJ2-2; the D call may be TRBD1 or TRBD2 (5 bases each). V lost 3 bases to trimming and J lost 0 bases, with 8 bases between them. Germline V gives CDR1 SQVTM, CDR2 ANQGSEA. The CDR3 extends over 14 amino acids. CDR3 region: CSVDGASNTGELFF. The CDR3 DNA reads as TGCAGCGTTGACGGGGCCTCGAACACCGGGGAGCTGTTTTTT.

This clone occurred a few times. The V gene is TRBV7-2, the J gene TRBJ1-1; no definite D call. CDR3 length: 15 residues. V was clipped by 1 base and J by 2 bases, with 11 bases between them. Germline V gene data show CDR1 as SGHTA and CDR2 as FQGNSA. CDR3 sequence reads: CASSLVRGRNTEAFF. The CDR3 nucleotides are TGTGCCAGCAGCTTAGTCCGGGGAAGAAACACTGAAGCTTTCTTT.

This sequence joins TRBV19 and TRBJ2-7; unclear D gene. Germline-derived CDR1 and CDR2 are LNHDA and SQIVND (reference sequence). Trimming left V 4 bases short and J 1 base short, with 14 bases between. The CDR3 is made up of 15 amino acids. The CDR3 nucleotides read TGTGCCAGTAGTACGCTGCTCGACCGTTCCTACGAGCAGTACTTC. This translates into CASSTLLDRSYEQYF.

This sequence joins TRBV4-2 and TRBJ2-2; 12 nucleotides line up with TRBD2. J was trimmed by 4 bases and V by 0 bases; bases with no gene match: 9. Per the germline V gene, CDR1 is LGHNA and CDR2 is YNFKEQ. The CDR3 has 19 amino acids. The CDR3 protein is CASSQEFASGGAFTGELFF. CDR3 sequence (DNA): TGTGCCAGCAGCCAAGAATTTGCTAGCGGGGGGGCATTCACCGGGGAGCTGTTTTTT.

This clone was seen a single time. The CDR3 DNA reads as TGTGCCAGCAGCGCCAAGGACAGGGATGGGTCCTACAATGAGCAGTTCTTC. This sequence encodes CASSAKDRDGSYNEQFF. J is TRBJ2-1 and V is TRBV5-5; 8 nucleotides align to TRBD1. This CDR3 has 17 residues. The J segment lost 1 base and the V segment lost 4 bases, leaving 10 bases of the junction unmatched. CDR1 SGHKS and CDR2 YYEKEE come from the germline V gene (reference sequence).

The genes are TRBV29-1 and TRBJ2-7, with D perhaps TRBD2 (6 bases). CDR1 SQVTM and CDR2 ANQGSEA come from the germline V gene. The CDR3 is made up of 18 amino acids. V shed 5 bases and J shed 0 bases, with 26 bases lying between them. The CDR3 loop reads CSVTSPPFSGEPSYEQYF. DNA of the CDR3: TGCAGCGTTACAAGCCCTCCCTTTAGCGGAGAGCCCTCCTACGAGCAGTACTTC.

The chain has TRBV24-1 and TRBJ1-5; D unclear. Germline V gene sequence: CDR1 KGHDR, CDR2 SFDVKD. The CDR3 is 14 amino acids. Trimming removed 3 bases from V and 0 bases from J, with 5 bases in between. CDR3 coding DNA: TGTGCCACCAGTGATGCACATAGCAATCAGCCCCAGCATTTT. Translated, it gives CATSDAHSNQPQHF.